The 10 T cell receptor beta chains listed next were all sequenced from one sample in a study of blood T cell repertoires in COVID-19. TCRdb keeps only in-frame clones here, not all; method: immunoSEQ multiplex PCR. Of some 300,000 clones in the sample, just under 90% are singletons; the top ten hold 6% to 8%. The sequencing sample was made of peripheral blood. These receptors were taken from a woman aged 45-65 years with COVID-19, enrolled during active disease.

V is TRBV7-2 and J is TRBJ2-1; 7 positions agree with TRBD2. The CDR3 has 15 residues. Germline values: CDR1 SGHTA, CDR2 FQGNSA. The ends lost 5 bases at V and 9 bases at J; junction bases unmatched: 13. CDR3 in amino acids: CASSPTGRGMGEQFF. The CDR3 DNA reads TGTGCCAGCAGCCCTACCGGGCGGGGGATGGGTGAGCAGTTCTTC.

The chain's CDR3 is CASSQDIGQPQHF. CDR3 coding DNA: TGTGCCAGCAGCCAAGATATCGGGCAGCCCCAGCATTTT. This chain connects TRBV4-2 to TRBJ1-5; D remains ambiguous. V was clipped by 0 bases and J by 7 bases, with 7 bases between them. This CDR3 comprises 13 residues. The germline V gene has CDR1 LGHNA and CDR2 YNFKEQ.

This clone appeared once. The chain links TRBV27 to TRBJ1-1; 7 positions agree with TRBD1. The CDR3 runs to 16 residues. J was trimmed by 0 bases and V by 6 bases; bases with no gene match: 10. CDR1 and CDR2 from the germline V gene are MNHEY and SMNVEV (reference sequence). The CDR3 sequence: CASSRVPGTVNTEAFF. CDR3 DNA: TGTGCCAGCAGCCGAGTCCCCGGGACAGTGAACACTGAAGCTTTCTTT.

V usage is TRBV18 and J usage is TRBJ2-3; 9 bases are a match to TRBD1. CDR1 is KGHSH and CDR2 is LQKENI in the germline V gene. The CDR3 has 18 amino acids. The V segment lost 5 bases and the J segment 0 bases; nucleotides outside the gene matches: 12. DNA of the CDR3: TGTGCCAGCTCATCAATTGGACAGGGGATAACTAGCACAGATACGCAGTATTTT. Amino acids: CASSSIGQGITSTDTQYF.

The J gene is TRBJ1-3, the V gene TRBV7-6, with 7 bases that match TRBD1. Trimming at V came to 5 bases and at J to 0 bases, leaving 10 bases not matched to a gene. The CDR3 is made up of 17 amino acids. Germline lookup yields CDR1 SGHVS and CDR2 FNYEAQ. As DNA, the CDR3 is TGTGCCAGCAGCCCAAGACAGGGAATGAGCTCTGGAAACACCATATATTTT. It codes for CASSPRQGMSSGNTIYF.

The rearrangement joins TRBV27 to TRBJ1-3, with a possible D match to TRBD1 (5 bases). Between the trimmed V and J ends, which lost 3 bases and 0 bases, there was a span of 9 bases. In germline, CDR1 is MNHEY, CDR2 SMNVEV (reference sequence). The CDR3 is 15 residues long. This CDR3 is CASSFRVGSGNTIYF. CDR3 DNA sequence: TGTGCCAGCAGTTTCAGGGTCGGCTCTGGAAACACCATATATTTT.

The genes are TRBV2 and TRBJ1-4; TRBD1 is a possible D gene (5 bases). Germline V CDR1 and CDR2: SNHLY, FYNNEI. Trimming cost V 4 bases and J 8 bases, with 14 bases left between them. This CDR3 spans 14 amino acids. CDR3 protein: CASSVGREVEKLFF. The DNA for the CDR3 is TGTGCCAGCAGTGTGGGCAGGGAGGTGGAAAAACTGTTTTTT.

The CDR3 is CAWSATGRIYNEQFF. The DNA for the CDR3 is TGTGCCTGGAGTGCGACAGGGAGAATTTACAATGAGCAGTTCTTC. The chain joins TRBV30 to TRBJ2-1, with TRBD1 identical over 7 bases. The germline gives CDR1 GTSNPN, CDR2 SVGIG (reference sequence). CDR3 length equals 15 residues. V was pared by 1 base and J by 4 bases, with 7 bases of the junction left unmatched.

The CDR3 is CATKLGPGDWQFF. In DNA form, the CDR3 reads TGTGCCACTAAATTGGGGCCGGGGGATTGGCAGTTCTTC. The gene calls are TRBV19 and TRBJ2-1; D might be TRBD2 (6 bases). Trimming shortened V by 10 bases and J by 12 bases, and 22 bases separated the two germline ends. Germline V gene lookup returns CDR1 LNHDA and CDR2 SQIVND (reference sequence). The CDR3 consists of 13 residues.

V and J are TRBV30 and TRBJ2-1, with 8 bases lining up with TRBD2. Germline loops: CDR1 GTSNPN, CDR2 SVGIG (reference sequence). This CDR3 comprises 15 residues. The V and J ends lost 3 bases and 13 bases, in that order; junction bases with no gene match: 17. The CDR3, as DNA: TGTGCCTGGAGAACTATGACGGGAGGGTTTTCGGCTCAGTTCTTC. Translation gives CAWRTMTGGFSAQFF.